The 5 T cell receptor beta chains given below trace back to one sample, sequenced in a study of CD8+ T cells in alopecia areata. The sample's treatment: oral pan-JAK inhibitor, 5-10 mg twice daily. RNA, once extracted, was reverse transcribed into cDNA for use as the sequencing template. TCRdb keeps only in-frame clones here, not all; method: immunoSEQ multiplex PCR. In the table there are 150,000 to 200,000 clones, approximately 60% of which are singletons. The source was CD4+ T cells sorted from blood, collected at week 24, from a patient treated with tofacitinib. These receptors were taken from a human donor with alopecia areata.

The chain recombines TRBV29-1 with TRBJ1-2, with D tentatively TRBD1 (5 bases). This CDR3 has 14 residues. Trimming stripped 4 bases from V and 4 bases from J, with 16 bases between. Germline CDR1 is SQVTM and CDR2 is ANQGSEA. The CDR3 DNA sequence: TGCAGCGTTGGAGTGGGTAGGGACCTCTATGGCTACACCTTC. This gives the protein CSVGVGRDLYGYTF.

The CDR3 spells CATSRDRRNKPITDTQYF. The DNA of the CDR3 is TGTGCCACCAGCAGAGATCGCCGAAACAAACCCATCACAGATACGCAGTATTTT. J is TRBJ2-3 and V is TRBV15; no clear D gene. The CDR3 consists of 18 residues. Trimming took off 0 bases at V and 2 bases at J, with 18 bases between the two ends. Germline V CDR1 and CDR2: LNHNV, YYDKDF (reference sequence).

In DNA form, the CDR3 reads TGCAGCGTTGGGGGAGGCTCTACCTATGGCTACACCTTC. Its protein is CSVGGGSTYGYTF. This chain connects TRBV29-1 to TRBJ1-2, with D hard to call. Germline-derived CDR1 and CDR2 are SQVTM and ANQGSEA. Between the trimmed V and J ends, which lost 4 bases and 4 bases, there was a span of 13 bases. The CDR3 length is 13 residues. The whole variable domain, remainder taken from reference TRBV29-1 and TRBJ1-2, is SAVISQKPSRDICQRGTSLTIQCQVDSQVTMMFWYRQQPGQSLTLIATANQGSEATYESGFVIDKFPISRPNLTFSTLTVSNMSPEDSSIYLCSVGGGSTYGYTFGSGTRLTVV.

This clone has a handful of counts. This chain connects TRBV29-1 to TRBJ1-2, with a possible D match to TRBD1 (5 bases). V was pared by 2 bases and J by 2 bases, with 9 bases between. The CDR3 runs 13 residues. Germline loops: CDR1 SQVTM, CDR2 ANQGSEA. The CDR3 spells CSVELGTNYGYTF. CDR3 DNA sequence: TGCAGCGTTGAACTAGGGACCAACTATGGCTACACCTTC.

The rearrangement uses TRBV30 and TRBJ2-6; D unresolved. V lost 5 bases and J lost 2, with 13 bases in between. Germline values: CDR1 GTSNPN, CDR2 SVGIG (reference sequence). The CDR3 loop spans 15 amino acids. As DNA, the CDR3 is TGTGCCTGGGACAAGAGCGCCACTGGGGCCAACGTCCTGACTTTC. Encoded protein: CAWDKSATGANVLTF.